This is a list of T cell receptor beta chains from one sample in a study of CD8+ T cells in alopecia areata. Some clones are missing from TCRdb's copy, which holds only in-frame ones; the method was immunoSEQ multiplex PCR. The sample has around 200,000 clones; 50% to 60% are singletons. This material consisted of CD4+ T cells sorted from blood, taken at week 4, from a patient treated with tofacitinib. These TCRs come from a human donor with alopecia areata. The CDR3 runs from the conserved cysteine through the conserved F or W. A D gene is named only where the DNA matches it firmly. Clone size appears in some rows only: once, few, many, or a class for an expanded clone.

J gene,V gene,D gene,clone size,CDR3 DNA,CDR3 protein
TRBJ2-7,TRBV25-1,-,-,TGTGCCAGCAGCTCAACCGGGTTTAGGGGTTACGAGCAGTACTTC,CASSSTGFRGYEQYF
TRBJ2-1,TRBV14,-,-,TGTGCCAGCAGGGATTGGAATAGCGGCAGCAATGAGCAGTTCTTC,CASRDWNSGSNEQFF
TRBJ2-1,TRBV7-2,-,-,TGTGCCAGCAGCTTAGGAGGTGGTAATGAGCAGTTCTTC,CASSLGGGNEQFF
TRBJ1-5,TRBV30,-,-,TGTGCCTGGAGCCAGAAGAGCAATCAGCCCCAGCATTTT,CAWSQKSNQPQHF
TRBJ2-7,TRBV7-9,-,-,TGTGCCAGCAGCTTAGAACAGGCTGCGCGGCAGTACTTC,CASSLEQAARQYF
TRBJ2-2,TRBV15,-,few,TGTGCCACCAGCACGGGGGAGGCAGGCGGGGAGCTGTTTTTT,CATSTGEAGGELFF
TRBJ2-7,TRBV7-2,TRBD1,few,TGTGCCAGCTCATCAGGGGGCCACTACGAGCAGTACTTC,CASSSGGHYEQYF
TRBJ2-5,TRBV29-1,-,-,TGCAGCGGAGAACAGGGGAGGGAGACCCAGTACTTC,CSGEQGRETQYF
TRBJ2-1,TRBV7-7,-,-,TGTGCTAGCAGCTTAGATGGAGTCCATGAGCAGTTCTTC,CASSLDGVHEQFF
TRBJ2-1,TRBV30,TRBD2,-,TGTGCCTGGAGTATGGGACTAGTGAGCAAGTTCTTC,CAWSMGLVSKFF
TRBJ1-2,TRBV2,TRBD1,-,TGTGCCAGCAGGGGGGACAGCCCCTGGGGCTACACCTTC,CASRGDSPWGYTF
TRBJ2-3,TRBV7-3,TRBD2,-,TGTGCCAGCAGCTTAATAGCGGGAGGCCCGAGCACAGATACGCAGTATTTT,CASSLIAGGPSTDTQYF
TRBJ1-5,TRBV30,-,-,TGTGCCTGGAGTCCCCCGGGTCCCCAAGGAGGCGGACAGCCCCAGCATTTT,CAWSPPGPQGGGQPQHF
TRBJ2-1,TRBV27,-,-,TGTGCCAGCAATTCCGGGACCAGCGGCAATGAGCAGTTCTTC,CASNSGTSGNEQFF
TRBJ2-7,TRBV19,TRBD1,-,TGTGCCAGTAGTCACCGGGACAGGGGGCCCTACGAGCAGTACTTC,CASSHRDRGPYEQYF
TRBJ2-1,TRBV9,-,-,TGTGCCAGCAGCGTAAGCTCCTGGGGGTACAATGAGCAGTTCTTC,CASSVSSWGYNEQFF
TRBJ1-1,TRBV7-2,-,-,TGTGCCAGCAGCTTGTCTGGGGACACTGAAGCTTTCTTT,CASSLSGDTEAFF
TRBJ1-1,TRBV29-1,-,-,TGCAGCGCCGAGCCGCAGGAGAACACTGAAGCTTTCTTT,CSAEPQENTEAFF
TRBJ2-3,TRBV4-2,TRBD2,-,TGTGCCAGCAGCCAAGATAGGGCTAGCGGGAGGAGGGCGCAGTATTTT,CASSQDRASGRRAQYF
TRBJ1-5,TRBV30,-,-,TGTGCCTGGGGCCGACCGGACGTTGAAAATCAGCCCCAGCATTTT,CAWGRPDVENQPQHF
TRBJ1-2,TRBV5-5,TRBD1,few,TGTGCCAGCAGCCGCGGGACAGGCGTAAACTATGGCTACACCTTC,CASSRGTGVNYGYTF
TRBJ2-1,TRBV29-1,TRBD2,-,TGCAGCGTTGGACTAGCGGCATACAATGAGCAGTTCTTC,CSVGLAAYNEQFF
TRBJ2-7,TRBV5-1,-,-,TGCGCCAGCAGCTTGGCCGGTGGGCCTCTAATCTACGAGCAGTACTTC,CASSLAGGPLIYEQYF
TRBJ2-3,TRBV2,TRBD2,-,TGTGCCACTACCGGGACTAGCGGCACAGATACGCAGTATTTT,CATTGTSGTDTQYF
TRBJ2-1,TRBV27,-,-,TGTGCCAGCCTCATAGCGAGATCAAACAATGAGCAGTTCTTC,CASLIARSNNEQFF
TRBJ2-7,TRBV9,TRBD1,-,TGTGCCAGCAGCGTAGCACCCACAGGGGACCAGTACTTC,CASSVAPTGDQYF
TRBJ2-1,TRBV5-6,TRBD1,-,TGTGCCAGCAGCTTGGTAGTGACAGGGAATAATGAGCAGTTCTTC,CASSLVVTGNNEQFF
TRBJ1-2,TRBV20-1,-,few,TGCAGTGCTCGGGACAACGGCTACACCTTC,CSARDNGYTF
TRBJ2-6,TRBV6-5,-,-,TGTGCCAGCACCGATGGGGACTCTGGGGCCAACGTCCTGACTTTC,CASTDGDSGANVLTF
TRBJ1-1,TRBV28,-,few,TGTGCCAGCAGCCCGGCGAGTGTGAACACTGAAGCTTTCTTT,CASSPASVNTEAFF
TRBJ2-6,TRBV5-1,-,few,TGCGCCAGCAGCTTGGTCAGTGCAGGGAGGTATGGGGCCAACGTCCTGACTTTC,CASSLVSAGRYGANVLTF
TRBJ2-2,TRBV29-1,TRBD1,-,TGCAGCGTTGGAAGACAGGGGGTGTGGACCGGGGAGCTGTTTTTT,CSVGRQGVWTGELFF
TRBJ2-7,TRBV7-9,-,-,TGTGCCAGCAGCCCATGGGTAGCGGCTTCCTACGAGCAGTACTTC,CASSPWVAASYEQYF
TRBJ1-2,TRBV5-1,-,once,TGCGCCAGCAGCTTGGGGACATCGGGCTATGGCTACACCTTC,CASSLGTSGYGYTF
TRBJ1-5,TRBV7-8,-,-,TGTGCCAGCAGCCCAACTAATCAGCCCCAGCATTTT,CASSPTNQPQHF
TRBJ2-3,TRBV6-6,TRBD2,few,TGTGCCAGCAGTCTCCGGCTAGCGGCACTCACAGATACGCAGTATTTT,CASSLRLAALTDTQYF
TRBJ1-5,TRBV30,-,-,TGTGCCTGGAGTGGGCAGGGCTATCAGCCCCAGCATTTT,CAWSGQGYQPQHF
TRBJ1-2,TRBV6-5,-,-,TGTGCCAGCAGTCCTAATCTTGGAGTCGGCTACACCTTC,CASSPNLGVGYTF
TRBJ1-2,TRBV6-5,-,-,TGTGCCAGCAGTTATGGACAGCCAGGAGCGGGCTATGGCTACACCTTC,CASSYGQPGAGYGYTF
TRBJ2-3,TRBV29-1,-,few,TGCAGCGTTGTGGACGGAACAGATACGCAGTATTTT,CSVVDGTDTQYF
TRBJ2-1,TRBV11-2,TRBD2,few,TGTGCCAGCAGCCCTCGACTAGCGGGGAACAATGAGCAGTTCTTC,CASSPRLAGNNEQFF
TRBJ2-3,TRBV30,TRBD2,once,TGTGCCTGGAGCCCGGGACTAGCGACAGATACGCAGTATTTT,CAWSPGLATDTQYF
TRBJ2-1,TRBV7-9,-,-,TGTGCCAGCAGCTTATGGACACCCTACAATGAGCAGTTCTTC,CASSLWTPYNEQFF
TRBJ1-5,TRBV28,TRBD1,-,TGTGCCAGCAGTCGACCAAACAGGGGCCTAAGGCAGCCCCAGCATTTT,CASSRPNRGLRQPQHF
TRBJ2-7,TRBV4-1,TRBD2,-,TGCGCCAGCAGCCTCGCCCAGGCTCTAGCGGGAGGGCGAGGCAACGAGCAGTACTTC,CASSLAQALAGGRGNEQYF
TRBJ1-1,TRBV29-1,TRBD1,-,TGCAGCGTTACACAGGGGACCACTGAAGCTTTCTTT,CSVTQGTTEAFF
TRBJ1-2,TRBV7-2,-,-,TGTGCCAGCACTTCAAGCGAGACGTCACCCGGGAGCTACACCTTC,CASTSSETSPGSYTF
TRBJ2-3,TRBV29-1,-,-,TGCAGCGTTGAAGGGGCAGGCACAGATACGCAGTATTTT,CSVEGAGTDTQYF
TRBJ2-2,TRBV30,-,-,TGTGCCTGGAGTGTACATCTGGGCAGGGAGCTGTTTTTT,CAWSVHLGRELFF
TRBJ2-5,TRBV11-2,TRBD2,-,TGTGCCAGCAGCTCCATTGGGATAGCGGGAGTTCGTGAGACCCAGTACTTC,CASSSIGIAGVRETQYF
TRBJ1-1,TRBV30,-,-,TGTGCCTGGGAACAAGTGGGGGGCACTGAAGCTTTCTTT,CAWEQVGGTEAFF
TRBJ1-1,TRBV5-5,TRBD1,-,TGTGCCAGCAGCCAGGGACAGAGGAACACTGAAGCTTTCTTT,CASSQGQRNTEAFF
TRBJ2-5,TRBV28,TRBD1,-,TGTGCCAGCAGTGAACAGGGGGCGATCGAGACCCAGTACTTC,CASSEQGAIETQYF
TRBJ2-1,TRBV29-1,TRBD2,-,TGCAGCGTTGATAGAGGGGCGGGAGGGGCCTCCTACAATGAGCAGTTCTTC,CSVDRGAGGASYNEQFF
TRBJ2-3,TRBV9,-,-,TGTGCCAGCAGCCCAATGGGGAGGCCTACCACAGATACGCAGTATTTT,CASSPMGRPTTDTQYF